This T cell receptor (beta chain) was identified in a study of response to subunit inactivated influenza vaccine. Germline lookup yields CDR1 LNHDA and CDR2 SQIVND (reference sequence). J lost 10 bases, V lost 8 bases, and 8 bases had no gene match. The CDR3 sequence is 13 residues long. On this clonotype itself: The antigen is unknown.

TCRdb passed the RT-PCR reads through MiXCR, listing each CDR3 protein once. The table includes 200,000 to 300,000 distinct CDR3 sequences, roughly an eighth detected once. Study results and limitations: Authors suggested that a seasonal influenza vaccination recruits few new T cells each time.

The sample here was non-naive T cells sorted from PBMCs, taken 14 to 15 days before vaccination. The receptor was derived from a man between 45 and 60 years old who received an inactivated influenza vaccine. The chain uses TRBV19 and TRBJ1-6; TRBD1 matches 7 bases. CDR3 sequence (DNA): TGTGCCAGTTCGAGGGGGCAGCAATCACCCCTCCACTTT. This translates into CASSRGQQSPLHF.